This passage covers 30 T cell receptor beta chains from one sample sequenced in a study of control samples from healthy donors and cancer patients. The data were produced by immunoSEQ multiplex PCR, yet TCRdb's version contains in-frame clones alone and is incomplete. The repertoire has around 50,000 clones, about 91% of them found once; the top ten carry 0.75% to 0.95%. Sequencing was carried out using PBMCs. All receptors derive from a man aged 25-40 years with colorectal cancer.

The rearrangement links TRBV5-4 to TRBJ1-6; no firm D call. V lost 0 bases to trimming and J lost 5 bases, with 6 bases between them. Per germline, CDR1 SGHNT and CDR2 YYREEE (reference sequence). The CDR3 runs to 14 residues. CDR3 residues: CASSLERNNSPLHF. CDR3 sequence (DNA): TGTGCCAGCAGCTTGGAACGGAATAATTCACCCCTCCACTTT.

The chain has TRBV14 and TRBJ1-3, with D possibly TRBD1 on 6 matching bases. This CDR3 comprises 15 residues. Germline CDR1 SGHDN, CDR2 FVKESK. The V and J ends lost 0 bases and 4 bases respectively, with 10 bases between them. The CDR3 nucleotides are TGTGCCAGCAGCCAAGATCCCGGGGGCGGAAACACCATATATTTT. Translation gives CASSQDPGGGNTIYF.

The V and J genes are TRBV9 and TRBJ1-3; 9 bases match TRBD1. Unmatched junction bases numbered 22, after V lost 4 bases and J lost 11 bases. Germline CDR1 SGDLS, CDR2 YYNGEE. The CDR3 is 18 amino acids. The CDR3 DNA follows: TGTGCCAGCAGCCCCCGGACAGGGGTGGGCGCTTCAAACATCCCCATATATTTT. Translated: CASSPRTGVGASNIPIYF.

The V call is TRBV30, the J call TRBJ1-2; D is undetermined. Trimming pared 2 bases from V and 2 bases from J, leaving 12 bases between. Per the germline V gene, CDR1 is GTSNPN and CDR2 is SVGIG (reference sequence). The CDR3 runs to 14 residues. The CDR3 DNA sequence: TGTGCCTGGAGTAGGGCAGGAATGAACTATGGCTACACCTTC. The encoded protein is CAWSRAGMNYGYTF.

The V gene is TRBV24-1, the J gene TRBJ1-2, with D maybe TRBD1 (6 bases). This CDR3 has 15 amino acids. The germline CDR1 and CDR2 sequences are KGHDR and SFDVKD. The V gene lost 1 base and the J gene lost 6 bases, with 14 bases spanning the gap. The CDR3 loop reads CATSDFTQGFHGYTF. For the CDR3, the DNA is TGTGCCACCAGTGATTTTACCCAGGGGTTTCATGGCTACACCTTC.

V is TRBV15 and J is TRBJ2-3; D assignment may be TRBD1 or TRBD2 (6 bases each). The V gene lost 0 bases and the J gene lost 2 bases, with 15 bases spanning the gap. The germline V gene has CDR1 LNHNV and CDR2 YYDKDF (reference sequence). This CDR3 region has 17 residues. CDR3 sequence reads: CATSRDIGGPSTDTQYF. The CDR3 DNA follows: TGTGCCACCAGCAGAGATATTGGGGGGCCCTCCACAGATACGCAGTATTTT.

The rearrangement links TRBV19 to TRBJ2-7; D not resolved. Germline V gene lookup returns CDR1 LNHDA and CDR2 SQIVND (reference sequence). Trimming stripped 4 bases from V and 5 bases from J, with 18 bases between. This CDR3 is 15 amino acids long. This CDR3 is CASSKFQDHENEQYF. The CDR3 DNA reads TGTGCCAGTAGTAAATTCCAGGATCATGAGAACGAGCAGTACTTC. The entire variable domain, with the rest obtained from reference TRBV19 and TRBJ2-7, is as follows: DGGITQSPKYLFRKEGQNVTLSCEQNLNHDAMYWYRQDPGQGLRLIYYSQIVNDFQKGDIAEGYSVSREKKESFPLTVTSAQKNPTAFYLCASSKFQDHENEQYFGPGTRLTVT.

In DNA, the CDR3 is TGTGCCAGCAGTGAGGGGGGGGGCATATCGGATACGCAGTATTTT. It translates to CASSEGGGISDTQYF. The chain links TRBV6-1 to TRBJ2-3, with D perhaps matching TRBD2 (7 bases). Germline-derived CDR1 and CDR2 are MNHNS and SASEGT. The CDR3 extends over 15 amino acids. V was shortened by 3 bases and J by 6 bases, with 16 bases between the two germline ends.

The V and J genes are TRBV6-5 and TRBJ1-6, with 10 bases aligning to TRBD1. The CDR3 has 16 residues. Germline V gives CDR1 MNHEY, CDR2 SVGAGI. The V segment lost 0 bases and the J segment 10 bases; nucleotides outside the gene matches: 6. CDR3 loop: CASSYSQGQGKSPLHF. For the CDR3, the DNA is TGTGCCAGCAGTTACTCCCAGGGACAGGGGAAGTCACCCCTCCACTTT.

This chain joins TRBV11-2 and TRBJ2-5; 10 positions match TRBD1. CDR1 is SGHAT and CDR2 is FQNNGV in the germline V gene. The CDR3 length is 15 residues. The ends lost 1 base at V and 4 bases at J; junction bases unmatched: 3. The CDR3 spells CASSLGGTGVETQYF. For the CDR3, the DNA is TGTGCCAGCAGCTTAGGTGGGACAGGGGTAGAGACCCAGTACTTC.

The chain couples TRBV9 to TRBJ2-7; no clear D gene. Trimming removed 0 bases at V and 0 bases at J, with 7 bases between. The germline V gene encodes CDR1 SGDLS and CDR2 YYNGEE. The CDR3 is 14 amino acids. DNA for the CDR3: TGTGCCAGCAGCGTAGGGAGTAGCTCCTACGAGCAGTACTTC. Amino acids: CASSVGSSSYEQYF.

The chain couples TRBV4-1 to TRBJ2-2, with 8 bases lining up with TRBD2. J lost 6 bases, V lost 1 base, and 10 bases had no gene match. This CDR3 is built from 17 residues. The germline CDR1 and CDR2 sequences are MGHRA and YSYEKL. CDR3 sequence reads: CASSQVPSGRGAGELFF. CDR3 sequence (DNA): TGCGCCAGCAGCCAAGTGCCTAGCGGGCGGGGGGCCGGGGAGCTGTTTTTT.

The chain has TRBV10-1 and TRBJ2-1; a possible D gene is TRBD2 (6 bases). Per germline, CDR1 WNHNN and CDR2 SYGVQD (reference sequence). V gave up 3 bases and J gave up 2 bases, with 11 bases separating them. The CDR3 runs 15 residues. CDR3 region: CASSEFLAAYNEQFF. In DNA, the CDR3 is TGCGCCAGCAGTGAATTTTTAGCGGCCTACAATGAGCAGTTCTTC.

The chain is built from TRBV9 and TRBJ1-1; the D is unclear. In germline, CDR1 is SGDLS, CDR2 YYNGEE. This CDR3 is 15 amino acids long. The V end was cut by 0 bases, the J end by 3 bases, with 12 bases between. The CDR3 protein is CASSVVGYRDTEAFF. The CDR3 region has the DNA TGTGCCAGCAGCGTAGTGGGGTATCGGGACACTGAAGCTTTCTTT.

V usage is TRBV2 and J usage is TRBJ2-1, with D maybe TRBD1 (6 bases). The CDR3 has 16 residues. The V end lost 1 base, the J end lost 4 bases, and 14 bases lay between the germline ends. Germline assignment: CDR1 SNHLY and CDR2 FYNNEI. CDR3 residues: CASSEGWSQGYNEQFF. The DNA for the CDR3 is TGTGCCAGCAGTGAAGGGTGGAGTCAGGGGTACAATGAGCAGTTCTTC. Full variable domain (missing parts from reference TRBV2 and TRBJ2-1): EPEVTQTPSHQVTQMGQEVILRCVPISNHLYFYWYRQILGQKVEFLVSFYNNEISEKSEIFDDQFSVERPDGSNFTLKIRSTKLEDSAMYFCASSEGWSQGYNEQFFGPGTRLTVL.

The chain recombines TRBV19 with TRBJ1-5; D call uncertain. V lost 4 bases to trimming and J lost 2 bases, with 12 bases between them. The CDR3 extends over 15 amino acids. Germline values: CDR1 LNHDA, CDR2 SQIVND (reference sequence). CDR3 protein: CASSTEGIGNQPQHF. The CDR3 DNA sequence: TGTGCCAGTAGTACCGAAGGGATAGGCAATCAGCCCCAGCATTTT.

The rearrangement uses TRBV5-1 and TRBJ1-1; no definite D call. Per germline, CDR1 SGHRS and CDR2 YFSETQ. The CDR3 has 16 residues. Trimming took 4 bases from V and 0 from J, leaving 16 bases between them. CDR3 in DNA: TGCGCCAGCAGCCCAGTGATGGACCGATTGAACACTGAAGCTTTCTTT. It specifies CASSPVMDRLNTEAFF. The full variable domain, its missing parts supplied by reference TRBV5-1 and TRBJ1-1, is KAGVTQTPRYLIKTRGQQVTLSCSPISGHRSVSWYQQTPGQGLQFLFEYFSETQRNKGNFPGRFSGRQFSNSRSEMNVSTLELGDSALYLCASSPVMDRLNTEAFFGQGTRLTVV.

V gene TRBV11-2 combines with J gene TRBJ1-4; D is undetermined. Germline assignment: CDR1 SGHAT and CDR2 FQNNGV. The CDR3 consists of 14 residues. Deletions cut 4 bases from V and 0 bases from J, with 6 bases between. The CDR3 sequence: CASSSGSTNEKLFF. The CDR3 DNA reads as TGTGCCAGCAGCTCGGGATCAACTAATGAAAAACTGTTTTTT. The full variable domain, in which reference TRBV11-2 and TRBJ1-4 provide the parts outside the CDR3, is EAGVAQSPRYKIIEKRQSVAFWCNPISGHATLYWYQQILGQGPKLLIQFQNNGVVDDSQLPKDRFSAERLKGVDSTLKIQPAKLEDSAVYLCASSSGSTNEKLFFGSGTQLSVL.

This chain links TRBV5-6 with TRBJ1-4, with D possibly TRBD1 on 5 matching bases. The CDR3 extends over 16 amino acids. V was cut by 9 bases and J by 0 bases, with 18 bases left in between. Germline V gene data show CDR1 as SGHDT and CDR2 as YYEEEE. The CDR3 DNA reads as TGTGCCACCACAAACAGGCACCTTGCAACTAATGAAAAACTGTTTTTT. Protein sequence: CATTNRHLATNEKLFF.

This sequence joins TRBV5-8 and TRBJ2-7; TRBD1 matches 7 bases. The ends lost 5 bases at V and 4 bases at J; junction bases unmatched: 12. Per germline, CDR1 SGHTS and CDR2 YDEGEE. This CDR3 contains 15 residues. In DNA, the CDR3 is TGTGCCAGCAGTTCCCAGGGGACAGTAGGGTACGAGCAGTACGTC. Its translation: CASSSQGTVGYEQYV.

The DNA of the CDR3 is TGTGCCAGCAGTAAGAGACAGGGGTATCAGCCCCAGCATTTT. Its translation is CASSKRQGYQPQHF. The chain employs TRBV6-2 or TRBV6-3 and TRBJ1-5; the match to TRBD1 covers 8 bases. Germline trimming cut 5 bases from V and 5 bases from J; bases unmatched to any gene: 5. The germline V gene has CDR1 MNHEY and CDR2 SVGEGT. CDR3 size: 14 residues.

The chain couples TRBV4-1 to TRBJ1-5, with D possibly matching TRBD1 (6 bases). Germline loops: CDR1 MGHRA, CDR2 YSYEKL. The CDR3 length is 17 residues. V lost 0 bases and J 4 bases, leaving 16 bases between the germline ends. The CDR3 region has the DNA TGCGCCAGCAGCCAAGATCGGGTGGGGGCGAGGAATCAGCCCCAGCATTTT. Its translation is CASSQDRVGARNQPQHF.

V usage is TRBV15 and J usage is TRBJ2-7; D remains unclear. The CDR3 totals 17 residues. CDR1 and CDR2 (germline): LNHNV, YYDKDF (reference sequence). The V end was cut by 0 bases, the J end by 0 bases, with 15 bases between. The CDR3 protein is CATSRDHGEPLSYEQYF. The CDR3 DNA reads TGTGCCACCAGCAGAGATCACGGAGAGCCCCTCTCCTACGAGCAGTACTTC.

This clone was observed a handful of times. This chain links TRBV5-4 with TRBJ2-1; 9 bases are a match to TRBD1. V dropped 0 bases and J dropped 5; count of bases not matched to a gene: 6. The CDR3 has 16 residues. Germline values: CDR1 SGHNT, CDR2 YYREEE (reference sequence). CDR3 amino acids: CASSLAIGTGNNEQFF. DNA for the CDR3: TGTGCCAGCAGCTTGGCCATCGGGACAGGGAACAATGAGCAGTTCTTC.

V and J are TRBV2 and TRBJ2-3, with D maybe TRBD2 (5 bases). The CDR3 spans 12 residues. The germline V and J ends were trimmed by 7 bases and 8 bases, with 13 bases remaining between them. Germline-derived CDR1 and CDR2 are SNHLY and FYNNEI. The CDR3 DNA sequence: TGTGCCAGCACTGGAGGAGCCGGTACGCAGTATTTT. It is translated as CASTGGAGTQYF. Full variable domain (missing parts from reference TRBV2 and TRBJ2-3): EPEVTQTPSHQVTQMGQEVILRCVPISNHLYFYWYRQILGQKVEFLVSFYNNEISEKSEIFDDQFSVERPDGSNFTLKIRSTKLEDSAMYFCASTGGAGTQYFGPGTRLTVL.

This sequence joins TRBV6-5 and TRBJ1-6; D gene ambiguous. CDR1 MNHEY and CDR2 SVGAGI come from the germline V gene. CDR3 size: 12 residues. The V end was cut by 0 bases, the J end by 10 bases, with 4 bases between. The CDR3 reads CASSYSGSPLHF. The CDR3 DNA is TGTGCCAGCAGTTACTCGGGATCACCCCTCCACTTT.

V is TRBV6-2 or TRBV6-3 and J is TRBJ1-5, with D possibly being TRBD1 (5 bases). This CDR3 is built from 13 residues. V dropped 5 bases and J dropped 7 bases, with 12 bases sitting between them. Germline CDR1 and CDR2: MNHEY and SVGEGT. This CDR3 is CASSHDSVQPQHF. CDR3 DNA sequence: TGTGCCAGCAGTCACGACAGTGTCCAGCCCCAGCATTTT.

The J gene is TRBJ2-1, the V gene TRBV6-2 or TRBV6-3; possible D gene TRBD2, 5 bases. The CDR3 sequence is 13 residues long. The germline V gene has CDR1 MNHEY and CDR2 SVGEGT. Trimming cost V 6 bases and J 3 bases, with 9 bases left between them. The DNA for the CDR3 is TGTGCCAGCAGCTCACTAGACTACAATGAGCAGTTCTTC. Protein: CASSSLDYNEQFF.

This rearrangement joins TRBV25-1 to TRBJ2-1; D is perhaps TRBD2 (6 bases). V was trimmed by 1 base and J by 5 bases, leaving 12 bases between them. The CDR3 is 15 amino acids. Germline V gene data show CDR1 as MGHDK and CDR2 as SYGVNS. Here the CDR3 DNA reads TGTGCCAGCAGTGAATTGGGCGGGGCTAACAATGAGCAGTTCTTC. This encodes CASSELGGANNEQFF.

The gene calls are TRBV14 and TRBJ2-7; weak D call: TRBD2 (6 bases). Germline CDR1 reads SGHDN; CDR2 reads FVKESK. Trimming cost V 2 bases and J 4 bases, with 15 bases left between them. This CDR3 has 15 amino acids. The chain's CDR3 is CASSQRGGPYYEQYF. As DNA, the CDR3 is TGTGCCAGCAGCCAAAGGGGAGGTCCATATTACGAGCAGTACTTC.